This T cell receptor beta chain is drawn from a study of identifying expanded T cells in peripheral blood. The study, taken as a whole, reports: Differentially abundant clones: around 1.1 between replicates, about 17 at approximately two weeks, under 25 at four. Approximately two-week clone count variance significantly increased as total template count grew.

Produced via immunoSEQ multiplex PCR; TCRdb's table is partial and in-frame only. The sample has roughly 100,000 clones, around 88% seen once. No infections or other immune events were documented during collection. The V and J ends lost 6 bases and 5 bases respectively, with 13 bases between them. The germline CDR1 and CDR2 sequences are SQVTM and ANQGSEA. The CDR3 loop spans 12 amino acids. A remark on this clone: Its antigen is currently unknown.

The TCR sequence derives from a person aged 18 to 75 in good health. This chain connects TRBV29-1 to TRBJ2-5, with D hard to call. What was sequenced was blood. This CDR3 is CSVKSLGETQYF. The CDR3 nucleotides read TGCAGCGTGAAGAGTCTCGGGGAGACCCAGTACTTC.